This T cell receptor (beta chain) was recorded in a study of cytomegalovirus exposure and HLA in healthy donors. Germline-derived CDR1 and CDR2 are MDHEN and SYDVKM. The CDR3 sequence is 16 residues long. Trimming took 3 bases from V and 4 from J, leaving 16 bases between them. Study findings and constraints: Researchers counted 164 TCR beta chains as cytomegalovirus-associated.

This clone was seen a few times. Its antigen is not known. The PCR had 60 Vbeta and 13 Jbeta primers. Sequencing was performed with immunoSEQ multiplex PCR; in TCRdb, only in-frame clones are kept and a portion is missing. This table holds about 98,000 clones, roughly 76% found once. V usage is TRBV28 and J usage is TRBJ1-3; perhaps TRBD1 as D (6 bases). Sequencing was carried out using PBMCs. The sequence was obtained from a man aged 45-65 years in good health and CMV-seronegative. The CDR3 here is CASSFWGGREGNTIYF. The CDR3 DNA sequence: TGTGCCAGCAGTTTCTGGGGGGGCAGGGAAGGAAACACCATATATTTT. Full variable domain (rest looked up from reference TRBV28 and TRBJ1-3): DVKVTQSSRYLVKRTGEKVFLECVQDMDHENMFWYRQDPGLGLRLIYFSYDVKMKEKGDIPEGYSVSREKKERFSLILESASTNQTSMYLCASSFWGGREGNTIYFGEGSWLTVV.